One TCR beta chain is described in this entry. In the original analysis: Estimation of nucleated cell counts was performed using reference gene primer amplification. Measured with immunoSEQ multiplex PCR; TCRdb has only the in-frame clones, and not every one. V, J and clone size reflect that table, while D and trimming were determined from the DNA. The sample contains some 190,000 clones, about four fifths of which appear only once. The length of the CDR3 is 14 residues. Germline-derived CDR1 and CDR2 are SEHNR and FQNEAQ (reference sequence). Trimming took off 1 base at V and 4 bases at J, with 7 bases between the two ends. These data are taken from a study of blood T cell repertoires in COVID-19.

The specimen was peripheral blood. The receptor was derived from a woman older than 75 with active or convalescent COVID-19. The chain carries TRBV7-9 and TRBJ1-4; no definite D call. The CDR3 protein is CASSLGGNNEKLFF. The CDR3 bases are TGTGCCAGCAGCTTAGGAGGGAATAATGAAAAACTGTTTTTT.